This TCR beta chain was identified during a study of T-cell reconstitution after alpha-beta-depleted transplantation in children. This clonotype turned up a few times. Unique molecular identifiers were used in preparing the TCRbeta library. Each CDR3 protein gets one entry after TCRdb re-called the PCR reads with MiXCR. This sample yields hundreds of thousands of distinct CDR3 sequences, of which about an eighth are seen a single time; around 4% belongs to the top ten. The CDR3 sequence is 15 residues long. Germline lookup yields CDR1 SEHNR and CDR2 FQNEAQ (reference sequence). Trimming shortened V by 1 base and J by 5 bases, and 14 bases separated the two germline ends.

This chain uses TRBV7-9 with TRBJ2-5; no clear D gene. The TCR sequence derives from a human donor who donated a stem cell graft to a child with Fanconi anemia. The sequences come from PBMCs, collected from the stem cell graft. The CDR3 is CASSLDRYDRETQYF. The CDR3 bases are TGTGCCAGCAGCTTAGATCGATATGATAGGGAGACCCAGTACTTC.